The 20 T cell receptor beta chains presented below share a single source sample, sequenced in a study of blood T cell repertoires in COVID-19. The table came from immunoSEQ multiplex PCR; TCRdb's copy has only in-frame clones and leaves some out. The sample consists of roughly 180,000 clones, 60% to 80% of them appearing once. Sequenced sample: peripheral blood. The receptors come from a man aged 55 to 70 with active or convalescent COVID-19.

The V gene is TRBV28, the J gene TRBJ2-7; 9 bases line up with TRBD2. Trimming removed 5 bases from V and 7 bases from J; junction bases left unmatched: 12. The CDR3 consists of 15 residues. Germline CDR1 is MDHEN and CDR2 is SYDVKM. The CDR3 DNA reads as TGTGCCAGCAGTACCCTTGGCGGGAGGGCTCAGGAGCAGTACTTC. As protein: CASSTLGGRAQEQYF.

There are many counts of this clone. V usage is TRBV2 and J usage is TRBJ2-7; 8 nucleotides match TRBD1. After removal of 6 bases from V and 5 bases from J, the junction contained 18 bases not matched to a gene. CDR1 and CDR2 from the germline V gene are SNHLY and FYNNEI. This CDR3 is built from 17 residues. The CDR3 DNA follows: TGTGCCAGCAGCCCCATTCTGACAGGGGTGGGTTGGGACGAGCAGTACTTC. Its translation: CASSPILTGVGWDEQYF.

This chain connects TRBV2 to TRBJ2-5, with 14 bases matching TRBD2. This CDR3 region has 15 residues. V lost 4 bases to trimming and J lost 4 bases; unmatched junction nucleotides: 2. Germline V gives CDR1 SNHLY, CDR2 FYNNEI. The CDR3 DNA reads TGTGCCAGCAGTGCAGGACTAGCGGGGGGAGAGACCCAGTACTTC. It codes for CASSAGLAGGETQYF.

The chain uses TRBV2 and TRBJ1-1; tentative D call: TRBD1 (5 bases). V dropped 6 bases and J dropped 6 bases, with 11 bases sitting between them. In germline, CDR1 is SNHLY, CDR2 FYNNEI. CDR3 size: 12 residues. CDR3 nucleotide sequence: TGTGCCAGCAGAACCTCGACAGCTGAAGCTTTCTTT. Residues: CASRTSTAEAFF.

The CDR3, as DNA: TGTGCCAGCGCCCGACAGGGAAGGAACACCATATATTTT. Its translation: CASARQGRNTIYF. This rearrangement joins TRBV28 to TRBJ1-3; 7 bases are shared with TRBD1. The CDR3 has 13 amino acids. Germline V lookup: CDR1 MDHEN, CDR2 SYDVKM. V gave up 8 bases and J gave up 7 bases; unmatched junction bases: 8.

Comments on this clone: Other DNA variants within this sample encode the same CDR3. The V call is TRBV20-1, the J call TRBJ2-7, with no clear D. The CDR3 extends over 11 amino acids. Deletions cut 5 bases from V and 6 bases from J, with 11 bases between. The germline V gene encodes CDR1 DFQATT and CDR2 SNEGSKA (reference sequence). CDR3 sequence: CSAASGGEQYF. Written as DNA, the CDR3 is TGCAGTGCTGCCTCTGGCGGCGAGCAGTACTTC.

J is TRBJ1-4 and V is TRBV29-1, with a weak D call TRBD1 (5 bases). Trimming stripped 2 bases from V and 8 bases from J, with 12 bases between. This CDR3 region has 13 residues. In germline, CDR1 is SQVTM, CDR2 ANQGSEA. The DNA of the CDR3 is TGCAGCGTTGAACTGGAGGGGTCCGAAAAACTGTTTTTT. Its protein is CSVELEGSEKLFF.

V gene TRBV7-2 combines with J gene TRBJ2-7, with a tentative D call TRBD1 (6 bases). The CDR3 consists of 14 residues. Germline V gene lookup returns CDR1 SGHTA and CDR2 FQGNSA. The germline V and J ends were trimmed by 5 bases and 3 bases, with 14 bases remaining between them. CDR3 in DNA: TGTGCCAGCAGCACCGACAGGAGGAACTACGAGCAGTACTTC. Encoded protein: CASSTDRRNYEQYF.

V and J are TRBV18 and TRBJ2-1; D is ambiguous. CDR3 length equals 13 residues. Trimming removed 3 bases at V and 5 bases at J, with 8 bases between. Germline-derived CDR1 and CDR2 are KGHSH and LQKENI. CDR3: CASSPGRHNEQFF. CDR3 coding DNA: TGTGCCAGCTCACCGGGCAGGCACAATGAGCAGTTCTTC.

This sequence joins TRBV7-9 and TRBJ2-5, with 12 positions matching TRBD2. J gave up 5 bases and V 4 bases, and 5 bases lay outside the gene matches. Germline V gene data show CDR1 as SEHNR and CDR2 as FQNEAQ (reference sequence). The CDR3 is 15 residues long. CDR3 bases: TGTGCCAGCAGCTGGACTAGCGGGGAGGCTGAGACCCAGTACTTC. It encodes CASSWTSGEAETQYF.

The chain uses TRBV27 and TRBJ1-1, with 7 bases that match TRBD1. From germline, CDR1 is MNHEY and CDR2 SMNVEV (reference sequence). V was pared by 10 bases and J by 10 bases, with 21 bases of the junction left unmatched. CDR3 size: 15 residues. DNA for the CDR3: TGTGCCACTGTCTCCGGGACAGACGTTCGTGCGCGAGCTTTCTTT. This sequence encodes CATVSGTDVRARAFF.

The CDR3 protein is CASSRGTNTGELFF. CDR3 sequence (DNA): TGTGCCAGTTCCCGGGGAACGAACACCGGGGAGCTGTTTTTT. This sequence joins TRBV11-2 and TRBJ2-2, with D tentatively TRBD2 (5 bases). The CDR3 is 14 amino acids. Between the trimmed V and J ends, which lost 9 bases and 0 bases, there was a span of 11 bases. Germline V CDR1 and CDR2: SGHAT, FQNNGV.

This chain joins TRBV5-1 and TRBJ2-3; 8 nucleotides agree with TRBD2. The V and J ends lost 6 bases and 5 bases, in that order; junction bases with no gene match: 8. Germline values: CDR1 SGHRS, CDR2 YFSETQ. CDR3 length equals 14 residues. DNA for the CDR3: TGCGCCAGCACCCAAGCGGGAGATATAGATACGCAGTATTTT. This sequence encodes CASTQAGDIDTQYF.

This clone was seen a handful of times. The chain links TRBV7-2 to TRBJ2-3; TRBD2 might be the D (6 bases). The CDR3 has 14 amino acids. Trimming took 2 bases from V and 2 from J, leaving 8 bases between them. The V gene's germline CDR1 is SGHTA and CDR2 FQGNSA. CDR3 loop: CASSLRGYTDTQYF. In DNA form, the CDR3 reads TGTGCCAGCAGCTTACGGGGGTACACAGATACGCAGTATTTT.

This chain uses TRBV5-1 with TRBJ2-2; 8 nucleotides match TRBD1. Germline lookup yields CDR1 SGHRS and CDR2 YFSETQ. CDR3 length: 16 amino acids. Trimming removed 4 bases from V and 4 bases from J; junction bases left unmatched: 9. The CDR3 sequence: CASSRTGLYSTGELFF. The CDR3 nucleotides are TGCGCCAGCAGCCGGACAGGGTTGTATAGCACCGGGGAGCTGTTTTTT.

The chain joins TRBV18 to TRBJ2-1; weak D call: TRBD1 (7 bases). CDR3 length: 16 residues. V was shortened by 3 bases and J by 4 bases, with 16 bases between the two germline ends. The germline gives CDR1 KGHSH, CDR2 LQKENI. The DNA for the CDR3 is TGTGCCAGCTCACCTGGCGGGGCAGGGGGATACAATGAGCAGTTCTTC. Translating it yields CASSPGGAGGYNEQFF.

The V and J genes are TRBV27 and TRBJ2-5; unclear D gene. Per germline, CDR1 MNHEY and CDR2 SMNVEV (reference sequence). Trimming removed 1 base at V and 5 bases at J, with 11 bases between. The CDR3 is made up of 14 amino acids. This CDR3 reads CASSLLSAEETQYF. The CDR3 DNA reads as TGTGCCAGCAGTTTATTATCCGCTGAGGAGACCCAGTACTTC.

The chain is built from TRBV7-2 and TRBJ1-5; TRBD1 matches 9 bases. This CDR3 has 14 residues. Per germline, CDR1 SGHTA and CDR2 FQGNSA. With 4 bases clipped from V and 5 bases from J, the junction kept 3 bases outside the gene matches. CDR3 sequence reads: CASSWGTGHQPQHF. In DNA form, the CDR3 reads TGTGCCAGCAGCTGGGGGACAGGGCATCAGCCCCAGCATTTT.

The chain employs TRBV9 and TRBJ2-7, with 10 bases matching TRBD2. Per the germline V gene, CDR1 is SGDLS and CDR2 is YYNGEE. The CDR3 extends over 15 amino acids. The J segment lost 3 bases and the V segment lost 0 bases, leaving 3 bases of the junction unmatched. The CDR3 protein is CASSVAASGGYEQYF. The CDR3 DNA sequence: TGTGCCAGCAGCGTAGCGGCTAGCGGGGGCTACGAGCAGTACTTC.

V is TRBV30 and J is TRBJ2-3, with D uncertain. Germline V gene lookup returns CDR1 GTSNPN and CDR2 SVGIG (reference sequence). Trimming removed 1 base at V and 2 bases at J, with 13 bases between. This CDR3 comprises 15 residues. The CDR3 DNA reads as TGTGCCTGGAGTGACCGTGGCGGATTCACAGATACGCAGTATTTT. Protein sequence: CAWSDRGGFTDTQYF.